What follows are 32 T cell receptor beta chains derived from one specimen sequenced in a study of regulatory T cells in long-lasting Graves disease. Time point here: newly diagnosed GD, antithyroid drugs for less than 3 months. PBMC-extracted RNA yielded the TCR library. CDR3-region Arm-PCR and iRepertoire HTBI primers produced the TCR beta libraries. TCRdb ran MiXCR on the multiplex PCR reads and lists one entry per CDR3 protein. The sample includes approximately 460,000 distinct CDR3 sequences, roughly 17% of them seen just once. The same sample was also studied in work on T cells in Graves' hyperthyroidism and ophthalmopathy.

The source was peripheral blood mononuclear cells (PBMCs), collected at new diagnosis, from a patient treated with antithyroid drugs. Receptors originate from a woman between 25 and 40 years old with Graves disease.

The rearrangement joins TRBV28 to TRBJ2-1; TRBD1 aligns across 9 bases. The germline gives CDR1 MDHEN, CDR2 SYDVKM. Trimming removed 1 base from V and 9 bases from J; junction bases left unmatched: 4. This CDR3 is 14 amino acids long. The CDR3 nucleotides are TGTGCCAGCAGTTTATTAAACAGGGGGCTTGAGCAGTTCTTC. Protein: CASSLLNRGLEQFF.

This clonotype was seen ten or more times. The chain employs TRBV7-6 and TRBJ2-7; possibly TRBD1 for D (6 bases). Germline assignment: CDR1 SGHVS and CDR2 FNYEAQ. The CDR3 consists of 15 residues. V was cut by 0 bases and J by 1 base, with 10 bases left in between. As DNA, the CDR3 is TGTGCCAGCAGCTTAGCGCAAGGGGGTTCCTACGAGCAGTACTTC. It encodes CASSLAQGGSYEQYF.

This clonotype has at least ten counts. The gene calls are TRBV7-2 and TRBJ2-1, with D uncertain. Germline values: CDR1 SGHTA, CDR2 FQGNSA. V was shortened by 5 bases and J by 2 bases, with 10 bases between the two germline ends. The CDR3 length is 14 residues. The CDR3 region is CASSPSVAYNEQFF. In nucleotides, the CDR3 is TGTGCCAGCAGCCCCTCGGTAGCCTACAATGAGCAGTTCTTC.

This clonotype appeared many times. The rearrangement links TRBV28 to TRBJ2-1; D may be TRBD2 (6 bases). CDR3 length equals 18 residues. The V and J ends lost 8 bases and 2 bases respectively, with 25 bases between them. The germline V gene encodes CDR1 MDHEN and CDR2 SYDVKM. In DNA, the CDR3 is TGTGCCAGCTCCGGTATGGGAGGTGGCGGCGAAACCTACAATGAGCAGTTCTTC. Amino acids: CASSGMGGGGETYNEQFF.

The V gene is TRBV4-1, the J gene TRBJ1-5; D not resolved. CDR3 length: 14 residues. Germline lookup yields CDR1 MGHRA and CDR2 YSYEKL. Trimming removed 2 bases from V and 6 bases from J, with 11 bases in between. CDR3 sequence (DNA): TGCGCCAGCAGCCAAAGATCCCTCTCTCAGCCCCAGCATTTT. Encoded protein: CASSQRSLSQPQHF.

This clonotype has a handful of counts. This chain links TRBV12-3 or TRBV12-4 with TRBJ1-2; 7 nucleotides match TRBD1. This CDR3 spans 16 amino acids. Trimming took 5 bases from V and 5 from J; bases not matched to a gene: 14. CDR3 in amino acids: CASSQPGQSSDYGYTF. CDR3 coding DNA: TGTGCCAGCAGTCAACCGGGACAGTCCTCCGATTATGGCTACACCTTC.

This clonotype was seen a few times. One end of the junction is discordant with germline, which a read error may explain. The chain links TRBV12-3 or TRBV12-4 to TRBJ2-3; 14 bases map to TRBD2. The CDR3 totals 16 residues. In DNA form, the CDR3 reads TGTGCCGGCAGGGCCCGACTAGCGGGAGGGACAGATACGCAGTATTTT. As protein: CAGRARLAGGTDTQYF.

This clonotype was picked up many times. This chain joins TRBV20-1 and TRBJ2-3; TRBD2 matches at 12 bases. The junction had 7 bases not matched to a gene; V was cut back by 6 bases and J by 6 bases. CDR3 size: 14 residues. Germline lookup yields CDR1 DFQATT and CDR2 SNEGSKA (reference sequence). This CDR3 reads CSAWPSGRGDTQYF. The CDR3 DNA follows: TGCAGTGCCTGGCCTAGCGGGAGGGGGGATACGCAGTATTTT.

The V gene is TRBV5-1, the J gene TRBJ2-1; TRBD2 agrees at 15 bases. The CDR3 runs 16 residues. The germline V gene encodes CDR1 SGHRS and CDR2 YFSETQ. V shed 4 bases and J 5 bases; nucleotides not matched to a gene: 4. The chain's CDR3 is CASSTGLAGGHNEQFF. CDR3 nucleotide sequence: TGCGCCAGCAGCACGGGACTAGCGGGAGGACACAATGAGCAGTTCTTC.

This clonotype was counted only a few times. This rearrangement joins TRBV20-1 to TRBJ2-3; TRBD2 matches at 10 bases. The CDR3 totals 16 residues. Germline CDR1 reads DFQATT; CDR2 reads SNEGSKA (reference sequence). Trimming removed 0 bases from V and 10 bases from J; junction bases left unmatched: 13. CDR3 in DNA: TGCAGTGCTAGAGACAAGCGGGAGGGCCCGATAGGAGCGCAGTATTTT. Amino acid sequence: CSARDKREGPIGAQYF.

Comment on this clonotype: A much larger clone sits a single nucleotide away, making a read error possible. V gene TRBV6-1 combines with J gene TRBJ2-7; no reliable D call. Trimming took off 8 bases at V and 1 base at J, with 12 bases between the two ends. The CDR3 is 13 amino acids. The germline CDR1 and CDR2 sequences are MNHNS and SASEGT. CDR3 DNA: TGTGCCAGCCAGACTCACGCTTCCTACGAGCAGTACTTC. Translated: CASQTHASYEQYF.

The chain has TRBV11-2 and TRBJ2-2; perhaps TRBD1 as D (6 bases). Trimming removed 0 bases at V and 7 bases at J, with 18 bases between. Germline V gene sequence: CDR1 SGHAT, CDR2 FQNNGV. CDR3 length: 17 amino acids. This CDR3 reads CASSLDYRAAGGGELFF. The CDR3 nucleotides read TGTGCCAGCAGCTTAGACTACAGGGCGGCCGGTGGCGGGGAGCTGTTTTTT.

This clonotype was observed a handful of times. The V and J genes are TRBV28 and TRBJ1-2; D may be TRBD1 (6 bases). Germline assignment: CDR1 MDHEN and CDR2 SYDVKM. This CDR3 is built from 15 residues. V lost 5 bases to trimming and J lost 1 base, with 14 bases between them. CDR3 in amino acids: CASSLPTGLNYGYTF. As DNA, the CDR3 is TGTGCCAGCAGTCTACCGACAGGCCTTAACTATGGCTACACCTTC.

This clonotype was observed many times. The chain links TRBV20-1 to TRBJ2-7; TRBD1 agrees at 10 bases. This CDR3 comprises 13 residues. Germline V gene data show CDR1 as DFQATT and CDR2 as SNEGSKA (reference sequence). With V trimmed by 5 bases and J by 3 bases, 4 bases remained unmatched. The CDR3 nucleotides read TGCAGTGCTGGGACAGGGGAAATCTACGAGCAGTACTTC. It encodes CSAGTGEIYEQYF.

The chain combines TRBV7-2 with TRBJ2-4; D is unclear. This CDR3 has 14 residues. CDR1 is SGHTA and CDR2 is FQGNSA in the germline V gene. V dropped 5 bases and J dropped 3 bases, with 11 bases sitting between them. The DNA for the CDR3 is TGTGCCAGCAGCGCTGTTTTTGGCAAAAACATTCAGTACTTC. As protein: CASSAVFGKNIQYF.

This chain's CDR3 is CASSETSGRAGTNEQFF. CDR3 nucleotides: TGCGCCAGCAGCGAGACTAGCGGGAGGGCCGGTACGAATGAGCAGTTCTTC. The chain has TRBV4-1 and TRBJ2-1, with 14 bases matching TRBD2. Trimming at V came to 5 bases and at J to 7 bases, leaving 10 bases not matched to a gene. This CDR3 region has 17 residues. Per the germline V gene, CDR1 is MGHRA and CDR2 is YSYEKL.

The chain uses TRBV19 and TRBJ2-1; the D is unclear. V lost 6 bases to trimming and J lost 0 bases, with 12 bases between them. The CDR3 extends over 15 amino acids. From germline, CDR1 is LNHDA and CDR2 SQIVND (reference sequence). The CDR3 nucleotides are TGTGCCAGTAGGCTGGTTCTTAGCTCCTACAATGAGCAGTTCTTC. This encodes CASRLVLSSYNEQFF.

This clonotype was detected ten times or more. This chain connects TRBV11-2 to TRBJ1-4, with D unresolved. This CDR3 region has 14 residues. Germline V gene lookup returns CDR1 SGHAT and CDR2 FQNNGV. Between the trimmed V and J ends, which lost 0 bases and 3 bases, there was a span of 5 bases. The CDR3: CASSLEVANEKLFF. The CDR3, as DNA: TGTGCCAGCAGCTTAGAGGTAGCTAATGAAAAACTGTTTTTT.

This clonotype has at least ten counts. The rearrangement uses TRBV7-9 and TRBJ1-5; D ambiguous. CDR3 length equals 15 residues. The V and J ends lost 5 bases and 5 bases respectively, with 16 bases between them. Germline lookup yields CDR1 SEHNR and CDR2 FQNEAQ (reference sequence). The CDR3 DNA follows: TGTGCCAGCAGCCCACCGGGGTCCGTGGATCAGCCCCAGCATTTT. This sequence encodes CASSPPGSVDQPQHF.

Of note for this clonotype: At one end, the junction sequence differs from germline, possibly due to a read error. V and J are TRBV27 and TRBJ2-2; D tentatively reads TRBD1 or TRBD2 (5 bases each). The CDR3 has 16 residues. Germline V lookup: CDR1 MNHEY, CDR2 SMNVEV (reference sequence). The CDR3: CASSLKPRGSTGELLF. CDR3 sequence (DNA): TGTGCCAGCAGTTTAAAGCCGAGGGGATCTACCGGGGAGCTGTTATTT.

About this clonotype itself: A read error may explain this, as a much larger clone is one base away. For the CDR3, the DNA is TGTGCCGGCAGTTCCCCGGGAGTAGGGCAGTTCTTC. It is translated as CAGSSPGVGQFF. V usage is TRBV6-2 or TRBV6-3 and J usage is TRBJ2-1; weak D call: TRBD2 (6 bases). Germline V gene sequence: CDR1 MNHEY, CDR2 SVGEGT. This CDR3 has 12 amino acids.

This clonotype was recorded at least ten times. The V gene is TRBV6-1, the J gene TRBJ1-2; the match to TRBD1 covers 8 bases. The CDR3 length is 14 residues. V dropped 8 bases and J dropped 3; count of bases not matched to a gene: 8. The germline gives CDR1 MNHNS, CDR2 SASEGT. CDR3 sequence: CASGEQGADYGYTF. For the CDR3, the DNA is TGTGCCAGCGGCGAGCAGGGGGCCGACTATGGCTACACCTTC.

The chain links TRBV15 to TRBJ2-3, with unresolved D. The CDR3 has 11 amino acids. Germline CDR1 LNHNV, CDR2 YYDKDF (reference sequence). The V end was cut by 2 bases, the J end by 6 bases, with 3 bases between. DNA of the CDR3: TGTGCCACCAGCAGACAGGATACGCAGTATTTT. Protein product: CATSRQDTQYF. The entire variable domain, with the rest obtained from reference TRBV15 and TRBJ2-3, is as follows: DAMVIQNPRYQVTQFGKPVTLSCSQTLNHNVMYWYQQKSSQAPKLLFHYYDKDFNNEADTPDNFQSRRPNTSFCFLDIRSPGLGDTAMYLCATSRQDTQYFGPGTRLTVL.

This clonotype was seen repeatedly, ten times or more. The gene calls are TRBV28 and TRBJ2-1, with D maybe TRBD2 (7 bases). The CDR3 has 15 amino acids. V was trimmed by 6 bases and J by 12 bases, leaving 24 bases between them. Per the germline V gene, CDR1 is MDHEN and CDR2 is SYDVKM. Here the CDR3 reads CASSPTGAGVLVQFF. CDR3 bases: TGTGCCAGCAGCCCGACGGGGGCGGGAGTTTTAGTGCAGTTCTTC.

This clonotype was observed a few times. CDR3 coding DNA: TGTGCCAGCAGCCAAGTAGCGGGAGGCGCAGATACGCAGTATTTT. Protein product: CASSQVAGGADTQYF. This chain uses TRBV3-1 with TRBJ2-3; TRBD2 matches at 10 bases. The CDR3 consists of 15 residues. Unmatched junction bases numbered 2, after V lost 1 base and J lost 4 bases. The V gene's germline CDR1 is LGHDT and CDR2 YNNKEL (reference sequence).

A word on this clonotype: Germline is not matched at one junction end, which may reflect a read error. V usage is TRBV27 and J usage is TRBJ1-2, with D perhaps TRBD1 (5 bases). The CDR3 runs 13 residues. The germline V gene has CDR1 MNHEY and CDR2 SMNVEV (reference sequence). Here the CDR3 DNA reads TGTGCCAGCAGTTCCTCAGGGACGGCTGGCTACATCTTC. Translating it yields CASSSSGTAGYIF.

This clonotype was observed a handful of times. The V gene is TRBV6-2 or TRBV6-3, the J gene TRBJ2-2, with 9 positions matching TRBD2. CDR3 length: 19 residues. V shed 5 bases and J 1 base; nucleotides not matched to a gene: 14. CDR1 is MNHEY, CDR2 SVGEGT, per germline. The CDR3 here is CASSPGRAGGPWNTGELFF. The CDR3 region has the DNA TGTGCCAGCAGTCCCGGGAGGGCGGGAGGGCCGTGGAACACCGGGGAGCTGTTTTTT.

The chain couples TRBV28 to TRBJ2-1, with TRBD2 identical over 7 bases. The length of the CDR3 is 13 residues. J lost 7 bases, V lost 7 bases, and 7 bases had no gene match. Germline loops: CDR1 MDHEN, CDR2 SYDVKM. CDR3 sequence: CASTLGGANEQFF. CDR3 DNA: TGTGCCAGCACCCTGGGAGGGGCGAATGAGCAGTTCTTC. The variable domain in full, with the rest retrieved from reference TRBV28 and TRBJ2-1, is DVKVTQSSRYLVKRTGEKVFLECVQDMDHENMFWYRQDPGLGLRLIYFSYDVKMKEKGDIPEGYSVSREKKERFSLILESASTNQTSMYLCASTLGGANEQFFGPGTRLTVL.

This clonotype was counted between two and nine times. The chain carries TRBV20-1 and TRBJ1-4; D not resolved. The germline gives CDR1 DFQATT, CDR2 SNEGSKA (reference sequence). The CDR3 covers 14 residues. V was pared by 0 bases and J by 8 bases, with 13 bases between. CDR3 in DNA: TGCAGTGCTAGAGACGTCTCCCGGCTCGAAAAACTGTTTTTT. Its translation is CSARDVSRLEKLFF.

This clonotype was counted many times. The gene calls are TRBV11-2 and TRBJ2-1, with D unresolved. The CDR3 sequence is 11 residues long. From germline, CDR1 is SGHAT and CDR2 FQNNGV. Trimming left V 3 bases short and J 9 bases short, with 6 bases between. CDR3 amino acids: CASSLGSEQFF. The DNA of the CDR3 is TGTGCCAGCAGCTTGGGCAGTGAGCAGTTCTTC.

This clonotype was seen at least ten times. The chain has TRBV4-1 and TRBJ1-1, with D tentatively TRBD1 (6 bases). The germline CDR1 and CDR2 sequences are MGHRA and YSYEKL. The CDR3 sequence is 15 residues long. Deletions cut 4 bases from V and 4 bases from J, with 16 bases between. Here the CDR3 reads CASSLNAGDVTEAFF. The CDR3 DNA reads TGCGCCAGCAGCCTAAATGCAGGGGATGTCACTGAAGCTTTCTTT.

This clonotype was observed a handful of times. The chain combines TRBV29-1 with TRBJ1-1; D is ambiguous. The CDR3 is 11 residues long. Trimming took off 4 bases at V and 9 bases at J, with 12 bases between the two ends. From germline, CDR1 is SQVTM and CDR2 ANQGSEA. CDR3 in amino acids: CSVGGGRKAFF. In nucleotides, the CDR3 is TGCAGCGTTGGGGGTGGGCGGAAAGCTTTCTTT.